These 32 T cell receptor beta chains share one sample of origin, sequenced in a study of blood T cell repertoires in COVID-19. Only in-frame clones appear in the TCRdb table, and some are missing; sequencing was by immunoSEQ multiplex PCR. Altogether approximately 160,000 clones are present, about 86% being singletons, with the ten largest covering less than 20%. Sequencing was carried out using peripheral blood. The receptor set was obtained from a woman aged 80 or over with acute or convalescent COVID-19.

CDR3 loop: CASSFRGTNYGYTF. The CDR3 nucleotides are TGTGCCAGTTCCTTCAGGGGTACGAACTATGGCTACACCTTC. J is TRBJ1-2 and V is TRBV27, with a tentative D call TRBD1 (6 bases). CDR3 length equals 14 residues. V was pared by 9 bases and J by 2 bases, with 16 bases between. Germline CDR1 MNHEY, CDR2 SMNVEV (reference sequence).

The chain joins TRBV3-1 (or the pseudogene TRBV3-2) to TRBJ2-2, with 10 bases identical to TRBD2. Trimming took 11 bases from V and 7 from J; bases not matched to a gene: 16. The CDR3 is made up of 16 amino acids. Germline loops: CDR1 LGHDT, CDR2 YNNKEL (reference sequence). In DNA, the CDR3 is TGTGCCGCCAGGCCTAGCGGGAGTTTCGGGGTCGGGGAGCTGTTTTTT. This sequence encodes CAARPSGSFGVGELFF.

The V call is TRBV6-5, the J call TRBJ1-3; D is possibly TRBD1 (5 bases). The CDR3 has 14 amino acids. Per the germline V gene, CDR1 is MNHEY and CDR2 is SVGAGI. Trimming cost V 6 bases and J 7 bases, with 16 bases left between them. CDR3 amino acids: CASRRIYSGNTIYF. Written as DNA, the CDR3 is TGTGCCAGCAGGCGAATTTACTCAGGGAACACCATATATTTT.

J is TRBJ1-4 and V is TRBV10-3; D unclear. Deletions cut 6 bases from V and 3 bases from J, with 8 bases between. The germline V gene has CDR1 ENHRY and CDR2 SYGVKD. This CDR3 is built from 13 residues. The CDR3 sequence is CAIRGISNEKLFF. The CDR3 DNA sequence: TGTGCCATCAGGGGCATCTCTAATGAAAAACTGTTTTTT.

This chain connects TRBV5-4 to TRBJ1-5; possibly TRBD1 for D (5 bases). Trimming pared 3 bases from V and 4 bases from J, leaving 14 bases between. Germline V gives CDR1 SGHNT, CDR2 YYREEE (reference sequence). This CDR3 comprises 15 residues. CDR3 sequence: CASSWGGGKNQPQHF. The CDR3 bases are TGTGCCAGCAGCTGGGGTGGGGGGAAAAATCAGCCCCAGCATTTT.

This sequence joins TRBV29-1 and TRBJ2-7; 7 nucleotides agree with TRBD2. V lost 4 bases, J lost 9 bases, and 15 bases stayed unmatched. This CDR3 spans 14 amino acids. Germline CDR1 and CDR2: SQVTM and ANQGSEA. This chain's CDR3 is CSVVTSANLRGQYF. The CDR3 nucleotides read TGCAGCGTTGTAACTAGCGCTAACCTACGAGGGCAGTACTTC.

The V and J genes are TRBV28 and TRBJ1-5; 8 bases map to TRBD1. Germline CDR1 and CDR2: MDHEN and SYDVKM. The CDR3 is 14 amino acids. With 6 bases clipped from V and 4 bases from J, the junction kept 5 bases outside the gene matches. CDR3 DNA: TGTGCCAGCAGGTACCGACAGGGGAATCAGCCCCAGCATTTT. Amino acids: CASRYRQGNQPQHF.

Relative to its sample, this clone is medium-sized (0.01 to 0.1%). The chain employs TRBV12-3 or TRBV12-4 and TRBJ1-5; unclear D gene. Trimming cost V 3 bases and J 6 bases, with 9 bases left between them. CDR3 size: 13 residues. The CDR3 region is CASSLALGQPQHF. Written as DNA, the CDR3 is TGTGCCAGCAGTTTGGCCCTAGGTCAGCCCCAGCATTTT.

This chain joins TRBV7-2 and TRBJ1-2; 9 nucleotides line up with TRBD1. After removal of 4 bases from V and 2 bases from J, the junction contained 8 bases not matched to a gene. The germline V gene encodes CDR1 SGHTA and CDR2 FQGNSA. There are 16 residues in the CDR3. For the CDR3, the DNA is TGTGCCAGCAGCTCCAGGACAGGGGCTGCAAACTATGGCTACACCTTC. Its protein product is CASSSRTGAANYGYTF.

In its sample, this clone was seen a few times. The chain employs TRBV29-1 and TRBJ1-2, with 8 nucleotides matching TRBD1. Germline V lookup: CDR1 SQVTM, CDR2 ANQGSEA. This CDR3 comprises 16 residues. The J segment lost 3 bases and the V segment lost 3 bases, leaving 12 bases of the junction unmatched. CDR3 residues: CSVDASGTGLYYGYTF. CDR3 bases: TGCAGCGTTGATGCCTCAGGGACAGGTCTTTACTATGGCTACACCTTC. The whole variable domain, filled in from reference TRBV29-1 and TRBJ1-2, reads SAVISQKPSRDICQRGTSLTIQCQVDSQVTMMFWYRQQPGQSLTLIATANQGSEATYESGFVIDKFPISRPNLTFSTLTVSNMSPEDSSIYLCSVDASGTGLYYGYTFGSGTRLTVV.

This clone was found a few times. The gene calls are TRBV19 and TRBJ2-2, with 13 bases lining up with TRBD2. This CDR3 has 18 residues. V lost 10 bases and J lost 3; bases outside the gene matches: 14. Germline CDR1 LNHDA, CDR2 SQIVND (reference sequence). DNA of the CDR3: TGTGCCACCACCTCCAGGACTAGCGGGAGAGCGTACACCGGGGAGCTGTTTTTT. Amino acids: CATTSRTSGRAYTGELFF.

The rearrangement links TRBV19 to TRBJ1-5; 8 nucleotides agree with TRBD1. The V gene end was trimmed by 4 bases and the J gene end by 2 bases; junction bases not matched to a gene: 10. Germline-derived CDR1 and CDR2 are LNHDA and SQIVND (reference sequence). This CDR3 has 17 residues. CDR3 in DNA: TGTGCCAGTAGTAAGCCAGGGGGCAGAGATGGCAATCAGCCCCAGCATTTT. Protein sequence: CASSKPGGRDGNQPQHF.

The V and J genes are TRBV19 and TRBJ1-5, with D unclear. V was pared by 7 bases and J by 9 bases, with 13 bases between. Germline assignment: CDR1 LNHDA and CDR2 SQIVND (reference sequence). The CDR3 has 12 residues. In DNA, the CDR3 is TGTGCCAGTACCCCGACTGGGTGGCCCCAGCATTTT. This encodes CASTPTGWPQHF.

V is TRBV6-1 and J is TRBJ1-1; D uncertain. This CDR3 has 14 residues. Germline assignment: CDR1 MNHNS and CDR2 SASEGT. The V end lost 1 base, the J end lost 4 bases, and 10 bases lay between the germline ends. In DNA form, the CDR3 reads TGTGCCAGCAGTGAAGAGGTGGGAGTCACTGAAGCTTTCTTT. Its translation is CASSEEVGVTEAFF.

The chain joins TRBV29-1 to TRBJ1-1; 7 nucleotides line up with TRBD1. J gave up 4 bases and V 4 bases, and 6 bases lay outside the gene matches. The CDR3 length is 13 residues. Germline CDR1 is SQVTM and CDR2 is ANQGSEA. CDR3 in amino acids: CSVVKGAITEAFF. The CDR3 nucleotides read TGCAGCGTTGTTAAGGGGGCGATCACTGAAGCTTTCTTT.

This clone appeared once. This chain links TRBV4-1 with TRBJ2-1; 9 positions agree with TRBD2. Losses at the gene ends were 2 bases for V and 2 bases for J; bases not matched to a gene: 4. Per germline, CDR1 MGHRA and CDR2 YSYEKL. The CDR3 is 16 amino acids. CDR3 DNA sequence: TGCGCCAGCAGCCAACTTGGACTAGCGACCTACAATGAGCAGTTCTTC. Translation: CASSQLGLATYNEQFF.

The chain is built from TRBV7-2 and TRBJ1-2, with D perhaps TRBD1 (6 bases). CDR1 and CDR2 from the germline V gene are SGHTA and FQGNSA. The CDR3 is made up of 13 amino acids. V shed 3 bases and J shed 8 bases, with 13 bases lying between them. CDR3 protein: CASSFKADSGYTF. CDR3 bases: TGTGCCAGCAGCTTTAAAGCGGACAGCGGCTACACCTTC.

The rearrangement joins TRBV15 to TRBJ2-5; TRBD2 matches at 7 bases. This CDR3 spans 13 amino acids. The ends lost 9 bases at V and 3 bases at J; junction bases unmatched: 7. Germline loops: CDR1 LNHNV, CDR2 YYDKDF (reference sequence). The CDR3 nucleotides read TGTGCCACAACGTATGCGGGAGAAGAGACCCAGTACTTC. Translation gives CATTYAGEETQYF.

CDR3 DNA sequence: TGTGCCAGCAGTTCTCTGCGAGAAGCTTTCTTT. It encodes CASSSLREAFF. This chain links TRBV6-5 with TRBJ1-1; D is uncertain. The germline V gene has CDR1 MNHEY and CDR2 SVGAGI. Trimming removed 4 bases at V and 8 bases at J, with 8 bases between. CDR3 length equals 11 residues.

The table lists this clone with a count of one. The chain uses TRBV11-3 and TRBJ2-2; tentatively, D is TRBD2 (6 bases). V dropped 5 bases and J dropped 7 bases, with 17 bases sitting between them. In germline, CDR1 is SGHNT, CDR2 YENEEA. The CDR3 consists of 15 residues. The CDR3: CASSLKGGSDGELFF. CDR3 DNA sequence: TGTGCCAGCAGCCTAAAGGGAGGCTCTGACGGGGAGCTGTTTTTT.

The sample holds one count of this clone. The gene calls are TRBV19 and TRBJ1-1; 8 nucleotides align to TRBD1. Germline V lookup: CDR1 LNHDA, CDR2 SQIVND (reference sequence). The junction had 4 bases not matched to a gene; V was cut back by 5 bases and J by 5 bases. The CDR3 runs to 13 residues. In nucleotides, the CDR3 is TGTGCCAGTAGTTCACAGGGGGGGACTGAAGCTTTCTTT. Encoded protein: CASSSQGGTEAFF. Full variable domain (missing parts from reference TRBV19 and TRBJ1-1): DGGITQSPKYLFRKEGQNVTLSCEQNLNHDAMYWYRQDPGQGLRLIYYSQIVNDFQKGDIAEGYSVSREKKESFPLTVTSAQKNPTAFYLCASSSQGGTEAFFGQGTRLTVV.

The chain uses TRBV4-2 and TRBJ1-2, with D possibly being TRBD1 (6 bases). V lost 0 bases and J lost 8, with 19 bases in between. Germline CDR1 and CDR2: LGHNA and YNFKEQ. This CDR3 region has 16 residues. As DNA, the CDR3 is TGTGCCAGCAGCCAAGATCCCCGGGGGGCGCGGGTCGGCTACACCTTC. This translates into CASSQDPRGARVGYTF.

The J gene is TRBJ2-5, the V gene TRBV10-2; the match to TRBD2 covers 11 bases. CDR1 is WSHSY and CDR2 is SAAADI in the germline V gene. Trimming took 6 bases from V and 0 from J; bases not matched to a gene: 3. The CDR3 extends over 15 amino acids. The CDR3 DNA is TGCGCCAGCAGAATAGCGGGGGGGTACCAAGAGACCCAGTACTTC. This translates into CASRIAGGYQETQYF.

The genes are TRBV7-9 and TRBJ1-5; 7 bases match TRBD1. Germline lookup yields CDR1 SEHNR and CDR2 FQNEAQ (reference sequence). The V and J ends lost 5 bases and 5 bases, in that order; junction bases with no gene match: 9. CDR3 length: 15 amino acids. The CDR3 spells CASSDDRDPYQPQHF. DNA of the CDR3: TGTGCCAGCAGCGACGACAGGGACCCTTATCAGCCCCAGCATTTT.

The chain employs TRBV5-1 and TRBJ2-3; 7 nucleotides align to TRBD1. This CDR3 has 13 residues. Germline V gene lookup returns CDR1 SGHRS and CDR2 YFSETQ. The trim removed 7 bases at V and 7 bases at J, leaving 9 bases unmatched. As DNA, the CDR3 is TGCGCCAGCTCCCGGACAGGCGAAAATACGCAGTATTTT. Translating gives CASSRTGENTQYF.

This rearrangement joins TRBV7-2 to TRBJ1-2; weak D call: TRBD1 (5 bases). Germline values: CDR1 SGHTA, CDR2 FQGNSA. Trimming left V 3 bases short and J 8 bases short, with 10 bases between. The CDR3 contains 12 residues. In nucleotides, the CDR3 is TGTGCCAGCAGCTTCCCAGGGAGGGGCTACACCTTC. Translated, it gives CASSFPGRGYTF.

The chain employs TRBV19 and TRBJ2-2, with 8 positions matching TRBD2. The CDR3 spans 16 residues. V lost 3 bases, J lost 1 base, and 4 bases stayed unmatched. Germline loops: CDR1 LNHDA, CDR2 SQIVND (reference sequence). CDR3: CASSILSGGNTGELFF. The CDR3 nucleotides read TGTGCCAGTAGTATTTTGAGCGGGGGGAACACCGGGGAGCTGTTTTTT.

This rearrangement joins TRBV5-6 to TRBJ2-5; D is possibly TRBD2 (6 bases). Germline CDR1 reads SGHDT; CDR2 reads YYEEEE. The CDR3 has 14 amino acids. Between the trimmed V and J ends, which lost 6 bases and 4 bases, there was a span of 16 bases. The CDR3 DNA sequence: TGTGCCAGCACCCAGAGCCAGGGAGGAGAGACCCAGTACTTC. It encodes CASTQSQGGETQYF.

The table lists this clone with a count of one. V and J are TRBV19 and TRBJ1-6, with TRBD1 matching over 9 bases. There are 16 residues in the CDR3. The ends lost 5 bases at V and 8 bases at J; junction bases unmatched: 10. CDR1 and CDR2 (germline): LNHDA, SQIVND (reference sequence). The CDR3 loop is CASSPLGTGLDSPLHF. The CDR3, as DNA: TGTGCCAGTAGTCCCCTCGGGACAGGGCTTGATTCACCCCTCCACTTT. The full variable domain, in which reference TRBV19 and TRBJ1-6 provide the parts outside the CDR3, is DGGITQSPKYLFRKEGQNVTLSCEQNLNHDAMYWYRQDPGQGLRLIYYSQIVNDFQKGDIAEGYSVSREKKESFPLTVTSAQKNPTAFYLCASSPLGTGLDSPLHFGNGTRLTVT.

The chain links TRBV7-9 to TRBJ1-4; the D gene is possibly TRBD1 (5 bases). CDR3 length: 16 residues. V lost 1 base, J lost 8 bases, and 17 bases lay in between. Germline CDR1 and CDR2: SEHNR and FQNEAQ (reference sequence). CDR3 loop: CASSLDLQAEPEKLFF. The CDR3 DNA reads as TGTGCCAGCAGCTTAGATCTACAGGCTGAGCCCGAAAAACTGTTTTTT.

The rearrangement links TRBV7-9 to TRBJ1-2; no firm D call. CDR1 SEHNR and CDR2 FQNEAQ come from the germline V gene (reference sequence). CDR3 size: 13 residues. Deletions cut 1 base from V and 4 bases from J, with 7 bases between. CDR3 residues: CASSLESSYGYTF. Written as DNA, the CDR3 is TGTGCCAGCAGCTTAGAGAGTTCCTATGGCTACACCTTC.

This rearrangement joins TRBV5-4 to TRBJ2-2; 12 positions agree with TRBD2. V dropped 2 bases and J dropped 3; count of bases not matched to a gene: 5. The CDR3 spans 17 residues. Germline V gene sequence: CDR1 SGHNT, CDR2 YYREEE (reference sequence). CDR3 coding DNA: TGTGCCAGCAGCTTCCGGACTAGCGGGGTCCACACCGGGGAGCTGTTTTTT. This translates into CASSFRTSGVHTGELFF.